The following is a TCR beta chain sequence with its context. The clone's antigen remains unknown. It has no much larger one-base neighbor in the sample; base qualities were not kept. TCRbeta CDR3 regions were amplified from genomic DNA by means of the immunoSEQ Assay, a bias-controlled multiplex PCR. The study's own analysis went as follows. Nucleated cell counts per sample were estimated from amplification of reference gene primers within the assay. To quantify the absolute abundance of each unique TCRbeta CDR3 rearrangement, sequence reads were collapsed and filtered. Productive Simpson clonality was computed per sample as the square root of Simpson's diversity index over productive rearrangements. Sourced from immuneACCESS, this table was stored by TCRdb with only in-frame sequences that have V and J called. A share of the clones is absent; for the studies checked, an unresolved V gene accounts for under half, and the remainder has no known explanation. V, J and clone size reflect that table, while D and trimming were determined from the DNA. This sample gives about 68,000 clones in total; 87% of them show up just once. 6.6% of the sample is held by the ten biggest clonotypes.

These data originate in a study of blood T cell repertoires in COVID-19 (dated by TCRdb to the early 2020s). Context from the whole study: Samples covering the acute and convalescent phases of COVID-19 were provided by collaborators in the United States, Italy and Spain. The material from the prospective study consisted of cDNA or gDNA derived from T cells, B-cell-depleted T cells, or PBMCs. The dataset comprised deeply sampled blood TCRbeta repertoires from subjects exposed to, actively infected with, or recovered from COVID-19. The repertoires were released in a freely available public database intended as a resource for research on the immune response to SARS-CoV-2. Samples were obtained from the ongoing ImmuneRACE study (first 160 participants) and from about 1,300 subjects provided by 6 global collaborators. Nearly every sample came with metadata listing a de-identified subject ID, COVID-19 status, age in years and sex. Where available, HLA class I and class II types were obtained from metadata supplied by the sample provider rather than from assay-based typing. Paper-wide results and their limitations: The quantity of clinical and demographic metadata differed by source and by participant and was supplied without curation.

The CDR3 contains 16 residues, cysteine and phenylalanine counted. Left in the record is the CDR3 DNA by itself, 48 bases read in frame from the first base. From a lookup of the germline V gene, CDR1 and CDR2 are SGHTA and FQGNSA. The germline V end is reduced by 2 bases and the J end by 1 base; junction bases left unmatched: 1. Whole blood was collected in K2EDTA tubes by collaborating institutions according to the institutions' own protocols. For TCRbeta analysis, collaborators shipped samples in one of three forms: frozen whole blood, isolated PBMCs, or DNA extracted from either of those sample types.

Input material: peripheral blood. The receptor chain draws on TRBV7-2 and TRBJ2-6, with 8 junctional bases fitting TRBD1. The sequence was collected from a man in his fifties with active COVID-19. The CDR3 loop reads CASSLTGGSGANVLTF. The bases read TGTGCCAGCAGCTTAACAGGGGGGTCTGGGGCCAACGTCCTGACTTTC.